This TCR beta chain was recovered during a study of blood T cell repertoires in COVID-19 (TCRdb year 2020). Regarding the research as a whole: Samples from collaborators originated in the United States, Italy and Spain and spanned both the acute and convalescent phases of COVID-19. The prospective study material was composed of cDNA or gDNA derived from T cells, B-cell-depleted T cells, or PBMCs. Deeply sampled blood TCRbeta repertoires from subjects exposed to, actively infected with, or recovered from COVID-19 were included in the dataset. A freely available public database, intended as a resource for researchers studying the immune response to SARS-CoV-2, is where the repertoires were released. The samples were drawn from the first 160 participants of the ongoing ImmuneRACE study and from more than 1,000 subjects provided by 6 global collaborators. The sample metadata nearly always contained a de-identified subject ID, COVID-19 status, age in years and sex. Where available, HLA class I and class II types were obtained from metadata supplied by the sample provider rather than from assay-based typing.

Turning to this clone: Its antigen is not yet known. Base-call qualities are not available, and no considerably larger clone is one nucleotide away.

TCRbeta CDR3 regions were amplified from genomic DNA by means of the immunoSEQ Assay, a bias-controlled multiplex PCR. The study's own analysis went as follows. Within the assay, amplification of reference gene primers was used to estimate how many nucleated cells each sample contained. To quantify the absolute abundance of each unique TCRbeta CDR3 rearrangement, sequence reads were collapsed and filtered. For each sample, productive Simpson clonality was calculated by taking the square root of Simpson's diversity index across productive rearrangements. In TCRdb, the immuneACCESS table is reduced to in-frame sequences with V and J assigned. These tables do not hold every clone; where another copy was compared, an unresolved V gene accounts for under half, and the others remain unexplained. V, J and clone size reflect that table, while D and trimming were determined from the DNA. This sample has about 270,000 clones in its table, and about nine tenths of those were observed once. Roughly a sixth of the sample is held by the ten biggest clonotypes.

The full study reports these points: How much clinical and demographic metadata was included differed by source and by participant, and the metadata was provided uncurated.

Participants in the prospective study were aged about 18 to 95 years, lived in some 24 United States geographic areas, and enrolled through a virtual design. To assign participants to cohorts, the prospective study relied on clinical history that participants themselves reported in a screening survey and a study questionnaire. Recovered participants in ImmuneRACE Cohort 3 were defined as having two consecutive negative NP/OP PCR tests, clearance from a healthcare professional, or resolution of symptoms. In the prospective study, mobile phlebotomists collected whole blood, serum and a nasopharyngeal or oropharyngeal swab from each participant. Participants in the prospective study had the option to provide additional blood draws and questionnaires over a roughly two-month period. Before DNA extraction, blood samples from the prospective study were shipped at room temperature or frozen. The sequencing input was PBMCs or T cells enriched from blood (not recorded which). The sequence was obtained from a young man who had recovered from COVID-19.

The nucleotides are TGTGCCACCAGTGATTTCGGGGAGACGGGAGGGCCGAACACCGGGGAGCTGTTTTTT. It is translated as CATSDFGETGGPNTGELFF. The chain is made from TRBV24-1 and TRBJ2-2; TRBD2 fits 8 bases in the junction. Trimmed from V: 1 base; trimmed from J: 0 bases; junction bases lacking a gene match: 9. Taken from the germline V gene, the CDR1 and CDR2 loops are KGHDR and SFDVKD. The CDR3 numbers 19 residues from cysteine through phenylalanine. The entry retains the CDR3 DNA only, 57 bases that are in frame from base 1.